Below, 22 T cell receptor beta chains from the same sample are listed, as sequenced in a study of CD8 T cells in ankylosing spondylitis. TCRdb called the 5' RACE reads again in MiXCR, with one record for every CDR3 protein. The sample has roughly 180,000 distinct CDR3 sequences; more than 10% are singletons. Sequenced sample: blood, either unsorted or a sorted T cell fraction (not recorded which). The source is a male donor with ankylosing spondylitis or in good health (not recorded which).

The chain recombines TRBV2 with TRBJ1-5; TRBD1 is a possible D gene (6 bases). Trimming pared 5 bases from V and 6 bases from J, leaving 14 bases between. The CDR3 is 14 residues long. Germline V gene sequence: CDR1 SNHLY, CDR2 FYNNEI. CDR3 DNA: TGTGCCAGCAGTAGGGGGACACCAGGTCAGCCCCAGCATTTT. It specifies CASSRGTPGQPQHF.

J is TRBJ2-7 and V is TRBV7-2; D unresolved. The CDR3 has 13 amino acids. Trimming removed 5 bases at V and 2 bases at J, with 10 bases between. CDR1 and CDR2 (germline): SGHTA, FQGNSA. The DNA for the CDR3 is TGTGCCAGCAGCGGAGACCAGACCTACGAGCAGTACTTC. It specifies CASSGDQTYEQYF. The full variable domain, in which reference TRBV7-2 and TRBJ2-7 provide the parts outside the CDR3, is GAGVSQSPSNKVTEKGKDVELRCDPISGHTALYWYRQSLGQGLEFLIYFQGNSAPDKSGLPSDRFSAERTGGSVSTLTIQRTQQEDSAVYLCASSGDQTYEQYFGPGTRLTVT.

This clonotype came up many times. The gene calls are TRBV6-5 and TRBJ1-5, with unresolved D. Trimming cost V 0 bases and J 7 bases, with 10 bases left between them. Germline lookup yields CDR1 MNHEY and CDR2 SVGAGI. The CDR3 is made up of 14 amino acids. The CDR3 loop reads CASSYSYGEQPQHF. DNA for the CDR3: TGTGCCAGCAGTTACTCGTACGGGGAACAGCCCCAGCATTTT.

This clonotype was observed many times. The chain uses TRBV20-1 and TRBJ2-7; D perhaps matches TRBD2 (6 bases). There are 15 residues in the CDR3. Germline V gene data show CDR1 as DFQATT and CDR2 as SNEGSKA (reference sequence). Trimming cost V 2 bases and J 3 bases, with 17 bases left between them. The CDR3 here is CSARPQPGADYEQYF. CDR3 nucleotide sequence: TGCAGTGCTAGACCACAGCCGGGAGCAGACTACGAGCAGTACTTC.

V and J are TRBV5-6 and TRBJ2-3; 7 bases align to TRBD1. The J segment lost 3 bases and the V segment lost 0 bases, leaving 1 base of the junction unmatched. The CDR3 runs 14 residues. Germline CDR1 is SGHDT and CDR2 is YYEEEE. CDR3: CASSLDRGTDTQYF. Written as DNA, the CDR3 is TGTGCCAGCAGCTTGGACAGGGGTACAGATACGCAGTATTTT.

This clonotype has at least ten counts. V and J are TRBV20-1 and TRBJ2-1; TRBD2 agrees at 8 bases. The germline CDR1 and CDR2 sequences are DFQATT and SNEGSKA (reference sequence). The ends lost 6 bases at V and 3 bases at J; junction bases unmatched: 7. This CDR3 is 14 amino acids long. This CDR3 is CSARTGGSYNEQFF. CDR3 nucleotide sequence: TGCAGTGCGCGAACGGGGGGGAGCTACAATGAGCAGTTCTTC.

In its sample, this clonotype was seen a few times. The J gene is TRBJ1-1, the V gene TRBV19, with 10 bases aligning to TRBD1. The junction had 0 bases not matched to a gene; V was cut back by 3 bases and J by 5 bases. Per the germline V gene, CDR1 is LNHDA and CDR2 is SQIVND (reference sequence). The CDR3 is made up of 13 amino acids. CDR3 sequence: CASSMGQGTEAFF. CDR3 nucleotides: TGTGCCAGTAGTATGGGACAGGGGACTGAAGCTTTCTTT.

This rearrangement joins TRBV15 to TRBJ2-7; weak D call: TRBD1 (6 bases). V was clipped by 0 bases and J by 5 bases, with 14 bases between them. This CDR3 spans 15 amino acids. The germline V gene encodes CDR1 LNHNV and CDR2 YYDKDF (reference sequence). CDR3 region: CATSRDQGLKDEQYF. DNA of the CDR3: TGTGCCACCAGCAGAGATCAGGGGCTGAAGGACGAGCAGTACTTC.

This clonotype was seen many times. V and J are TRBV6-5 and TRBJ2-3, with 9 nucleotides matching TRBD1. CDR1 and CDR2 from the germline V gene are MNHEY and SVGAGI. V was pared by 2 bases and J by 5 bases, with 5 bases of the junction left unmatched. The CDR3 extends over 15 amino acids. DNA for the CDR3: TGTGCCAGCAGTTACCGGGACAGGGTCGAAGATACGCAGTATTTT. Its translation is CASSYRDRVEDTQYF.

This clonotype showed up just a few times. The rearrangement uses TRBV5-1 and TRBJ2-1; 7 bases are shared with TRBD1. Trimming removed 4 bases from V and 3 bases from J; junction bases left unmatched: 7. The CDR3 consists of 15 residues. Germline CDR1 SGHRS, CDR2 YFSETQ. The CDR3 region is CASSIGWDSYNEQFF. In DNA, the CDR3 is TGCGCCAGCAGCATCGGCTGGGACAGCTACAATGAGCAGTTCTTC.

This clonotype was seen once. The V gene is TRBV27, the J gene TRBJ1-1, with D hard to call. V shed 6 bases and J shed 8 bases, with 16 bases lying between them. This CDR3 is 13 amino acids long. Germline V lookup: CDR1 MNHEY, CDR2 SMNVEV (reference sequence). CDR3 DNA sequence: TGTGCCAGCAGCCCACCAGGTGGAGGAGAAGCTTTCTTT. Encoded protein: CASSPPGGGEAFF.

This sequence joins TRBV7-9 and TRBJ2-2, with D unclear. The CDR3 consists of 17 residues. CDR1 is SEHNR, CDR2 FQNEAQ, per germline (reference sequence). With 2 bases removed from V and 4 bases from J, the gap between germline ends came to 17 bases. CDR3 residues: CASSLPTVPLSTGELFF. CDR3 nucleotide sequence: TGTGCCAGCAGCTTACCTACAGTGCCCCTGAGCACCGGGGAGCTGTTTTTT.

This rearrangement joins TRBV2 to TRBJ1-2; D uncertain. The CDR3 runs to 16 residues. Germline loops: CDR1 SNHLY, CDR2 FYNNEI. V was pared by 7 bases and J by 4 bases, with 22 bases between. The CDR3 here is CASMDPEKPRAYGYTF. In nucleotides, the CDR3 is TGTGCCAGCATGGACCCTGAGAAACCTCGGGCCTATGGCTACACCTTC. The whole variable domain, filled in from reference TRBV2 and TRBJ1-2, reads EPEVTQTPSHQVTQMGQEVILRCVPISNHLYFYWYRQILGQKVEFLVSFYNNEISEKSEIFDDQFSVERPDGSNFTLKIRSTKLEDSAMYFCASMDPEKPRAYGYTFGSGTRLTVV.

This chain joins TRBV5-4 and TRBJ2-2, with 11 nucleotides matching TRBD1. Germline CDR1 and CDR2: SGHNT and YYREEE (reference sequence). The V segment lost 4 bases and the J segment 2 bases; nucleotides outside the gene matches: 7. This CDR3 spans 17 amino acids. CDR3 in DNA: TGTGCCAGCAGCGGTAGGACAGGGGGCTTTAACACCGGGGAGCTGTTTTTT. It codes for CASSGRTGGFNTGELFF.

This clonotype has just a few counts. The rearrangement uses TRBV12-3 or TRBV12-4 and TRBJ2-7; 10 bases agree with TRBD1. This CDR3 has 15 amino acids. The trim removed 4 bases at V and 1 base at J, leaving 4 bases unmatched. CDR3 DNA sequence: TGTGCCAGCAGTTCCCCGGGACAGGGGTCCTACGAGCAGTACTTC. It encodes CASSSPGQGSYEQYF.

This chain uses TRBV30 with TRBJ2-7; D is ambiguous. The CDR3 length is 10 residues. V gave up 1 base and J gave up 6 bases, with 4 bases separating them. The germline CDR1 and CDR2 sequences are GTSNPN and SVGIG (reference sequence). CDR3 sequence (DNA): TGTGCCTGGAGTGGTCCCGAGCAGTACTTC. Its protein product is CAWSGPEQYF. The whole variable domain, filled in from reference TRBV30 and TRBJ2-7, reads SQTIHQWPATLVQPVGSPLSLECTVEGTSNPNLYWYRQAAGRGLQLLFYSVGIGQISSEVPQNLSASRPQDRQFILSSKKLLLSDSGFYLCAWSGPEQYFGPGTRLTVT.

The sample holds many counts of this clonotype. J is TRBJ2-7 and V is TRBV5-1, with D perhaps given as TRBD1 or TRBD2 (6 bases each). From germline, CDR1 is SGHRS and CDR2 YFSETQ. This CDR3 is 14 amino acids long. Trimming pared 4 bases from V and 3 bases from J, leaving 14 bases between. CDR3 amino acids: CASSLAGHLYEQYF. In nucleotides, the CDR3 is TGCGCCAGCAGCCTTGCGGGACACCTCTACGAGCAGTACTTC.

This clonotype has more than one count but fewer than ten. The V gene is TRBV19, the J gene TRBJ2-3; 9 bases align to TRBD1. Trimming at V came to 9 bases and at J to 1 base, leaving 8 bases not matched to a gene. This CDR3 is 15 amino acids long. Germline CDR1 is LNHDA and CDR2 is SQIVND (reference sequence). CDR3 loop: CASAGTGRGTDTQYF. The CDR3 DNA follows: TGTGCCAGCGCCGGGACAGGGCGTGGCACAGATACGCAGTATTTT.

Only a few counts were recorded for this clonotype. The CDR3: CASSLVTGTGDGYTF. The DNA for the CDR3 is TGCGCCAGCAGCTTGGTAACGGGGACGGGGGATGGCTACACCTTC. The chain employs TRBV5-1 and TRBJ1-2; TRBD1 is a possible D gene (5 bases). Trimming took off 0 bases at V and 6 bases at J, with 15 bases between the two ends. Germline V CDR1 and CDR2: SGHRS, YFSETQ. CDR3 size: 15 residues.

The rearrangement links TRBV19 to TRBJ2-7; the match to TRBD2 covers 10 bases. CDR1 and CDR2 (germline): LNHDA, SQIVND (reference sequence). The CDR3 is made up of 14 amino acids. Losses at the gene ends were 2 bases for V and 7 bases for J; bases not matched to a gene: 5. The CDR3 nucleotides are TGTGCCAGTAGTATACTAGCGGGAGCGGGGGAGCAGTACTTC. Translated, it gives CASSILAGAGEQYF.

Only a few counts were recorded for this clonotype. The chain links TRBV3-1 to TRBJ2-7; 9 positions agree with TRBD1. V was pared by 1 base and J by 3 bases, with 10 bases of the junction left unmatched. The CDR3 has 17 residues. Germline CDR1 is LGHDT and CDR2 is YNNKEL (reference sequence). CDR3: CASSQGTGTGFLYEQYF. CDR3 bases: TGTGCCAGCAGCCAAGGTACAGGGACAGGGTTTCTCTACGAGCAGTACTTC.

This clonotype appeared a few times. The chain recombines TRBV12-1 with TRBJ2-1. TRBV12-1 has pseudogene status. The CDR3 spans 13 residues. CDR3 loop: CASSFSENYKQFF. CDR3 bases: TGTGCCAGCAGCTTTTCGGAGAACTATAAGCAGTTCTTC.